One sample yielded the 32 T cell receptor beta chains listed below, sequenced in a study of blood T cell repertoires in COVID-19. Here immunoSEQ multiplex PCR was the method, and the copy in TCRdb shows in-frame clones only, minus some. The sample lists tens of thousands of clones; 80% to 85% were seen once. The specimen sequenced was peripheral blood. The source is a woman of 80 years or more with active or convalescent COVID-19.

The rearrangement links TRBV27 to TRBJ1-3; D might be TRBD1 (5 bases). The CDR3 runs 15 residues. Germline CDR1 MNHEY, CDR2 SMNVEV (reference sequence). The V and J ends lost 2 bases and 0 bases respectively, with 8 bases between them. CDR3 bases: TGTGCCAGCAGTTTAGCCAGGGCCTCTGGAAACACCATATATTTT. It translates to CASSLARASGNTIYF.

The V gene is TRBV9, the J gene TRBJ2-7; weak D call: TRBD2 (8 bases). This CDR3 is built from 17 residues. CDR1 and CDR2 (germline): SGDLS, YYNGEE. V lost 4 bases and J lost 1, with 21 bases in between. In DNA form, the CDR3 reads TGTGCCAGCAGCCCGCACGAGGGGGCGGGGGGATCCTACGAGCAGTACTTC. Its translation is CASSPHEGAGGSYEQYF.

The chain has TRBV7-8 and TRBJ2-3; D is uncertain. The CDR3 length is 12 residues. Germline V gene sequence: CDR1 SGHVS, CDR2 FQNEAQ. V shed 5 bases and J shed 5 bases, with 8 bases lying between them. Here the CDR3 reads CASSLPIDTQYF. The CDR3, as DNA: TGTGCCAGCAGCCTCCCTATAGATACGCAGTATTTT.

The V and J genes are TRBV7-9 and TRBJ1-1; unclear D gene. The V gene lost 5 bases and the J gene lost 2 bases, with 3 bases spanning the gap. Germline values: CDR1 SEHNR, CDR2 FQNEAQ (reference sequence). The length of the CDR3 is 11 residues. The CDR3 is CASSLNTEAFF. The CDR3 DNA reads TGTGCCAGCAGCCTCAACACTGAAGCTTTCTTT. Full variable domain (rest looked up from reference TRBV7-9 and TRBJ1-1): DTGVSQNPRHKITKRGQNVTFRCDPISEHNRLYWYRQTLGQGPEFLTYFQNEAQLEKSRLLSDRFSAERPKGSFSTLEIQRTEQGDSAMYLCASSLNTEAFFGQGTRLTVV.

This chain uses TRBV28 with TRBJ1-2; the match to TRBD1 covers 10 bases. Per the germline V gene, CDR1 is MDHEN and CDR2 is SYDVKM. The V segment lost 5 bases and the J segment 4 bases; nucleotides outside the gene matches: 4. The CDR3 is made up of 14 amino acids. CDR3 bases: TGTGCCAGCAGTATGACAGGGGGCAGCTATGGCTACACCTTC. It is translated as CASSMTGGSYGYTF.

V is TRBV18 and J is TRBJ2-7; 10 nucleotides align to TRBD1. The CDR3 contains 14 residues. V lost 3 bases to trimming and J lost 5 bases; unmatched junction nucleotides: 4. Germline CDR1 reads KGHSH; CDR2 reads LQKENI. DNA for the CDR3: TGTGCCAGCTCACCCCGCGGGACAGGGGACGAGCAGTACTTC. Its protein product is CASSPRGTGDEQYF.

J is TRBJ2-3 and V is TRBV18, with 10 bases fitting TRBD2. The CDR3 sequence is 18 residues long. Trimming cost V 1 base and J 1 base; bases outside gene matches: 8. Germline loops: CDR1 KGHSH, CDR2 LQKENI. The CDR3 DNA is TGTGCCAGCTCACCACTACTAGGACTAGCGGAGGGCACAGATACGCAGTATTTT. Its protein is CASSPLLGLAEGTDTQYF.

This clone has just a few counts. The rearrangement links TRBV7-9 to TRBJ1-4; maybe TRBD1 (6 bases). CDR3 length: 14 residues. Germline CDR1 reads SEHNR; CDR2 reads FQNEAQ (reference sequence). V dropped 4 bases and J dropped 7 bases, with 13 bases sitting between them. For the CDR3, the DNA is TGTGCCAGCAGCTCCGCAGGGGAAGGTGAAAAACTGTTTTTT. Amino acids: CASSSAGEGEKLFF.

The chain combines TRBV6-2 or TRBV6-3 with TRBJ2-7; 8 bases line up with TRBD1. This CDR3 contains 15 residues. CDR1 and CDR2 from the germline V gene are MNHEY and SVGEGT. With 2 bases clipped from V and 5 bases from J, the junction kept 8 bases outside the gene matches. CDR3: CASSYAYRGSHEQYF. In DNA, the CDR3 is TGTGCCAGCAGTTACGCGTACAGGGGGAGCCACGAGCAGTACTTC.

This chain joins TRBV6-5 and TRBJ1-1; D ambiguous. Trimming cost V 7 bases and J 2 bases, with 11 bases left between them. The CDR3 has 13 amino acids. Germline lookup yields CDR1 MNHEY and CDR2 SVGAGI. The DNA for the CDR3 is TGTGCCAGCACCAACAGTATAAACACTGAAGCTTTCTTT. This gives the protein CASTNSINTEAFF.

The chain joins TRBV5-1 to TRBJ1-1; no reliable D call. Trimming left V 1 base short and J 0 bases short, with 13 bases between. This CDR3 comprises 16 residues. Germline CDR1 reads SGHRS; CDR2 reads YFSETQ. In DNA, the CDR3 is TGCGCCAGCAGCTTGATCCAGGCCAACTTGAACACTGAAGCTTTCTTT. As protein: CASSLIQANLNTEAFF.

V is TRBV2 and J is TRBJ1-1; TRBD1 matches 9 bases. This CDR3 has 15 residues. V gave up 7 bases and J gave up 1 base; unmatched junction bases: 7. Germline V gives CDR1 SNHLY, CDR2 FYNNEI. The CDR3 nucleotides read TGTGCCAGCACTCTACAGGGGGCCCCGAACACTGAAGCTTTCTTT. Protein: CASTLQGAPNTEAFF. The full variable domain, its missing parts supplied by reference TRBV2 and TRBJ1-1, is EPEVTQTPSHQVTQMGQEVILRCVPISNHLYFYWYRQILGQKVEFLVSFYNNEISEKSEIFDDQFSVERPDGSNFTLKIRSTKLEDSAMYFCASTLQGAPNTEAFFGQGTRLTVV.

J is TRBJ2-1 and V is TRBV30; 10 bases are a match to TRBD2. Trimming cost V 0 bases and J 0 bases; bases outside gene matches: 5. Germline-derived CDR1 and CDR2 are GTSNPN and SVGIG (reference sequence). The CDR3 totals 17 residues. The CDR3 DNA reads as TGTGCCTGGAGTGTTCGGACTAGCGGAAACTCCTACAATGAGCAGTTCTTC. Translating gives CAWSVRTSGNSYNEQFF. The full variable domain, completed using reference TRBV30 and TRBJ2-1, is SQTIHQWPATLVQPVGSPLSLECTVEGTSNPNLYWYRQAAGRGLQLLFYSVGIGQISSEVPQNLSASRPQDRQFILSSKKLLLSDSGFYLCAWSVRTSGNSYNEQFFGPGTRLTVL.

The chain uses TRBV7-2 and TRBJ1-3; D perhaps matches TRBD1 (5 bases). Germline V lookup: CDR1 SGHTA, CDR2 FQGNSA. Between the trimmed V and J ends, which lost 3 bases and 4 bases, there was a span of 10 bases. CDR3 size: 14 residues. CDR3 in amino acids: CASSLQGTGNTIYF. The DNA for the CDR3 is TGTGCCAGCAGCTTGCAGGGTACGGGAAACACCATATATTTT.

The chain combines TRBV24-1 with TRBJ1-5, with 10 bases aligning to TRBD1. Germline CDR1 reads KGHDR; CDR2 reads SFDVKD. The CDR3 spans 15 residues. The ends lost 7 bases at V and 5 bases at J; junction bases unmatched: 7. The chain's CDR3 is CATRSGTGADQPQHF. CDR3 coding DNA: TGTGCCACCAGGTCCGGGACAGGGGCTGATCAGCCCCAGCATTTT.

This chain's CDR3 is CASSLVPGVIRSTGELFF. DNA of the CDR3: TGTGCCAGCAGCTTGGTTCCAGGGGTGATCAGGTCCACCGGGGAGCTGTTTTTT. The chain employs TRBV5-6 and TRBJ2-2; tentative D call: TRBD1 (6 bases). Trimming removed 0 bases at V and 4 bases at J, with 19 bases between. The CDR3 extends over 18 amino acids. Germline loops: CDR1 SGHDT, CDR2 YYEEEE.

The V and J genes are TRBV4-1 and TRBJ2-3; 10 bases agree with TRBD2. CDR3 length: 17 amino acids. CDR1 is MGHRA and CDR2 is YSYEKL in the germline V gene. V trimming: 4 bases; J trimming: 2 bases; junction bases outside the gene matches: 9. CDR3 in DNA: TGCGCCAGCAGCCGCGAGCTAGCGGGGGTTTACACAGATACGCAGTATTTT. It specifies CASSRELAGVYTDTQYF.

The chain links TRBV6-5 to TRBJ2-7; tentatively, D is TRBD1 (5 bases). V lost 6 bases to trimming and J lost 1 base, with 10 bases between them. Germline CDR1 and CDR2: MNHEY and SVGAGI. The CDR3 sequence is 13 residues long. Here the CDR3 reads CASRQAGSYEQYF. The CDR3 nucleotides read TGTGCCAGCAGACAGGCAGGGTCCTACGAGCAGTACTTC.

The chain joins TRBV7-2 to TRBJ1-5, with D hard to call. Trimming cost V 3 bases and J 4 bases, with 13 bases left between them. Germline CDR1 SGHTA, CDR2 FQGNSA. The CDR3 length is 15 residues. CDR3 protein: CASSLARSANQPQHF. In nucleotides, the CDR3 is TGTGCCAGCAGCTTGGCGAGGAGTGCAAATCAGCCCCAGCATTTT.

This chain connects TRBV24-1 to TRBJ2-7; 11 bases agree with TRBD1. Germline-derived CDR1 and CDR2 are KGHDR and SFDVKD. After removal of 4 bases from V and 6 bases from J, the junction contained 10 bases not matched to a gene. CDR3 length equals 16 residues. CDR3 DNA: TGTGCCACCAGTGACACTCCGGGACAGGGGGGCGTCGAGCAGTACTTC. This encodes CATSDTPGQGGVEQYF.

This clone was detected only once. Its ends do not fully match the called genes, so a read error is possible. The chain uses TRBV5-1 and TRBJ2-3; 8 positions agree with TRBD1. The CDR3 has 15 amino acids. CDR1 is SGHRS, CDR2 YFSETQ, per germline. The CDR3 DNA follows: TGCGCCAGCAGGTTGGCGCCAGGGGGCGCAGATACGCAGTATTTT. Amino acid sequence: CASRLAPGGADTQYF.

In its sample, this clone was seen once. The chain is built from TRBV6-5 and TRBJ1-2; no clear D gene. V was trimmed by 6 bases and J by 5 bases, leaving 10 bases between them. This CDR3 comprises 12 residues. The germline V gene has CDR1 MNHEY and CDR2 SVGAGI. The CDR3 bases are TGTGCCAGCAGGCAGACCGGGTATGGCTACACCTTC. The encoded protein is CASRQTGYGYTF.

This clone was recorded once. This sequence joins TRBV11-3 and TRBJ2-6, with TRBD2 as a possible D gene (5 bases). Per germline, CDR1 SGHNT and CDR2 YENEEA. Trimming removed 5 bases from V and 2 bases from J, with 10 bases in between. The CDR3 runs 15 residues. The CDR3 coding sequence is TGTGCCAGCAGCCTCGGGGAAGCTGGGGCCAACGTCCTGACTTTC. This translates into CASSLGEAGANVLTF.

There are a few counts of this clone. This chain uses TRBV6-5 with TRBJ1-5; no firm D call. The CDR3 is 14 residues long. V gave up 6 bases and J gave up 4 bases, with 13 bases separating them. Looked up from germline, CDR1 is MNHEY and CDR2 is SVGAGI. This CDR3 reads CASRRSGENQPQHF. The DNA for the CDR3 is TGTGCCAGCAGAAGGAGCGGCGAAAATCAGCCCCAGCATTTT.

This CDR3 is CASSLTGSNTEAFF. The CDR3 bases are TGCGCCAGCAGCTTGACAGGTTCTAACACTGAAGCTTTCTTT. The chain combines TRBV5-1 with TRBJ1-1; perhaps TRBD1 as D (5 bases). V lost 1 base, J lost 2 bases, and 9 bases lay in between. The CDR3 has 14 amino acids. CDR1 SGHRS and CDR2 YFSETQ come from the germline V gene.

This sequence joins TRBV12-3 or TRBV12-4 and TRBJ2-5; TRBD2 is a possible D gene (6 bases). The V end lost 5 bases, the J end lost 5 bases, and 12 bases lay between the germline ends. This CDR3 contains 13 residues. CDR3 DNA: TGTGCCAGCAGTCTTAGCGGACGGGAGACCCAGTACTTC. Translation: CASSLSGRETQYF.

This sequence joins TRBV27 and TRBJ2-7; 11 bases match TRBD1. Per germline, CDR1 MNHEY and CDR2 SMNVEV (reference sequence). The CDR3 spans 17 residues. V lost 5 bases and J lost 2; bases outside the gene matches: 11. Written as DNA, the CDR3 is TGTGCCAGCAGTACCGGGACAGGGGGAATAAAAACCTACGAGCAGTACTTC. Residues: CASSTGTGGIKTYEQYF.

The chain employs TRBV9 and TRBJ2-5; TRBD1 matches 10 bases. The length of the CDR3 is 15 residues. J gave up 4 bases and V 0 bases, and 3 bases lay outside the gene matches. CDR1 is SGDLS, CDR2 YYNGEE, per germline. CDR3 in DNA: TGTGCCAGCAGCGTAGAAGGGACAGGGGTAGAGACCCAGTACTTC. It specifies CASSVEGTGVETQYF.

The chain employs TRBV7-2 and TRBJ2-3; TRBD1 aligns across 7 bases. J lost 3 bases, V lost 1 base, and 4 bases had no gene match. CDR3 length equals 15 residues. The germline V gene encodes CDR1 SGHTA and CDR2 FQGNSA. The CDR3 nucleotides read TGTGCCAGCAGCTTAGGGGACAGAGATACAGATACGCAGTATTTT. It codes for CASSLGDRDTDTQYF.

This clone was picked up one time. The chain couples TRBV28 to TRBJ1-5, with D maybe TRBD1 (6 bases). This CDR3 is 14 amino acids long. Looked up from germline, CDR1 is MDHEN and CDR2 is SYDVKM. The germline V and J ends were trimmed by 6 bases and 3 bases, with 12 bases remaining between them. CDR3 region: CASRVDRLNQPQHF. In DNA, the CDR3 is TGTGCCAGCAGGGTAGACAGGCTCAATCAGCCCCAGCATTTT.

The chain combines TRBV9 with TRBJ2-5; TRBD1 agrees at 7 bases. The V gene end was trimmed by 0 bases and the J gene end by 3 bases; junction bases not matched to a gene: 8. Per the germline V gene, CDR1 is SGDLS and CDR2 is YYNGEE. The CDR3 length is 16 residues. DNA for the CDR3: TGTGCCAGCAGCGTAGGACAGGGTCGTAAAGAAGAGACCCAGTACTTC. Translation gives CASSVGQGRKEETQYF.

The chain uses TRBV4-2 and TRBJ2-3; TRBD2 matches at 12 bases. The J segment lost 3 bases and the V segment lost 0 bases, leaving 7 bases of the junction unmatched. This CDR3 comprises 18 residues. Germline CDR1 LGHNA, CDR2 YNFKEQ. CDR3 DNA sequence: TGTGCCAGCAGCCAAGAGACCGGGACTAGCGGGCGGACAGATACGCAGTATTTT. Its protein is CASSQETGTSGRTDTQYF.